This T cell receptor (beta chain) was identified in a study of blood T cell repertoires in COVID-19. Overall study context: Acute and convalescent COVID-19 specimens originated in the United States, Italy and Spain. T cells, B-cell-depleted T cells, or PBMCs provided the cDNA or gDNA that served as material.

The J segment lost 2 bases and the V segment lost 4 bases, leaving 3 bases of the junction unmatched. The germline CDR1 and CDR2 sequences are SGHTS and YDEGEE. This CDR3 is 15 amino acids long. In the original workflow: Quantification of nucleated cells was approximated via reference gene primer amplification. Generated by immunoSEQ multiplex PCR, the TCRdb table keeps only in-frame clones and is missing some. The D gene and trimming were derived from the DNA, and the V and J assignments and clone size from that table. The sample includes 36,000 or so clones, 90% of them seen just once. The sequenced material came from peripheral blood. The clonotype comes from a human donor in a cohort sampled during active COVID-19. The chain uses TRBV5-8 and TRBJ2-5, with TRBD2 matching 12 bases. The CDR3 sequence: CASSPGLAGQETQYF. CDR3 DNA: TGTGCCAGCAGCCCTGGACTAGCGGGACAAGAGACCCAGTACTTC.